These 5 T cell receptor beta chains were all obtained from the same sample, sequenced in a study of blood T cell repertoires in COVID-19. The method was immunoSEQ multiplex PCR; TCRdb's version includes in-frame clones alone and lacks a portion of them. The sample holds 210,000 or so clones, approximately 90% seen once. The sequencing sample was made of peripheral blood. The source of these receptors is a woman between 40 and 50 years old who had recovered from COVID-19.

V usage is TRBV3-1 (or the pseudogene TRBV3-2) and J usage is TRBJ2-1, with TRBD2 matching over 7 bases. The CDR3 extends over 15 amino acids. Trimming cost V 1 base and J 3 bases; bases outside gene matches: 3. Germline CDR1 reads LGHDT; CDR2 reads YNNKEL (reference sequence). The CDR3 loop is CASSQGTRRYNEQFF. DNA of the CDR3: TGTGCCAGCAGCCAAGGGACTAGACGCTACAATGAGCAGTTCTTC.

The V and J genes are TRBV9 and TRBJ2-5; D gene unclear. V was shortened by 2 bases and J by 5 bases, with 10 bases between the two germline ends. CDR1 SGDLS and CDR2 YYNGEE come from the germline V gene. This CDR3 contains 13 residues. CDR3 in amino acids: CASSVQFGETQYF. The CDR3 DNA is TGTGCCAGCAGCGTCCAGTTCGGGGAGACCCAGTACTTC. The entire variable domain, with the rest obtained from reference TRBV9 and TRBJ2-5, is as follows: DSGVTQTPKHLITATGQRVTLRCSPRSGDLSVYWYQQSLDQGLQFLIQYYNGEERAKGNILERFSAQQFPDLHSELNLSSLELGDSALYFCASSVQFGETQYFGPGTRLLVL.

The chain combines TRBV7-2 with TRBJ2-7, with D possibly being TRBD1 (6 bases). The CDR3 is 15 amino acids. V dropped 8 bases and J dropped 6 bases, with 23 bases sitting between them. Germline V lookup: CDR1 SGHTA, CDR2 FQGNSA. The CDR3 sequence is CASAVLGARGLEQYF. Here the CDR3 DNA reads TGTGCCAGCGCTGTCTTGGGGGCCCGGGGTCTCGAGCAGTACTTC.

CDR3 nucleotides: TGTGCCAGCAGTTTAGTACAGGGCCCTCAAGAGACCCAGTACTTC. It is translated as CASSLVQGPQETQYF. The rearrangement joins TRBV27 to TRBJ2-5; weak D call: TRBD1 (6 bases). Germline V gene sequence: CDR1 MNHEY, CDR2 SMNVEV (reference sequence). CDR3 length: 15 amino acids. Trimming stripped 2 bases from V and 2 bases from J, with 12 bases between.

The gene calls are TRBV5-1 and TRBJ2-1, with TRBD2 matching 12 bases. Germline V gives CDR1 SGHRS, CDR2 YFSETQ. CDR3 length: 16 amino acids. V was pared by 0 bases and J by 5 bases, with 3 bases of the junction left unmatched. The CDR3: CASSLATSGGHNEQFF. The CDR3 bases are TGCGCCAGCAGCTTGGCAACTAGCGGGGGGCACAATGAGCAGTTCTTC.